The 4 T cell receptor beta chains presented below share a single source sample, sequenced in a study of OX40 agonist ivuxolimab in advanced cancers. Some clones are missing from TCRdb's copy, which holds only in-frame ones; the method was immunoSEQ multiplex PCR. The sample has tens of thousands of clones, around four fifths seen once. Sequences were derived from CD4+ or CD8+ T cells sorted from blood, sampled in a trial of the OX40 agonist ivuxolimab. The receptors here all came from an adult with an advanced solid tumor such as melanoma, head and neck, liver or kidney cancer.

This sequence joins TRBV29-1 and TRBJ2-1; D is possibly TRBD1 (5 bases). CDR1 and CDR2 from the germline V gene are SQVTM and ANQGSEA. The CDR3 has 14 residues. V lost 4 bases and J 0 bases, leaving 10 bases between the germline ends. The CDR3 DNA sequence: TGCAGCGTTGGGGGCCGGAGCTCCTACAATGAGCAGTTCTTC. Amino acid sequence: CSVGGRSSYNEQFF.

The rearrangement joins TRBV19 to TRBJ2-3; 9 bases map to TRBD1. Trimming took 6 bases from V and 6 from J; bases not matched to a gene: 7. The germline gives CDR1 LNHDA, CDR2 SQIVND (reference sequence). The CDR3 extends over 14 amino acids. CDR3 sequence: CASSRTGAGDTQYF. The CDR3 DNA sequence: TGTGCCAGTAGCCGGACAGGGGCGGGGGATACGCAGTATTTT.

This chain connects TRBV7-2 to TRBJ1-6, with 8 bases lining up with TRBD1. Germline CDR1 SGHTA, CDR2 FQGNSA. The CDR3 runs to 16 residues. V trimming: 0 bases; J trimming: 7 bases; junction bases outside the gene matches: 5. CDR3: CASSLATGQVNSPLHF. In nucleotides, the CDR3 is TGTGCCAGCAGCTTAGCCACGGGACAGGTCAATTCACCCCTCCACTTT.

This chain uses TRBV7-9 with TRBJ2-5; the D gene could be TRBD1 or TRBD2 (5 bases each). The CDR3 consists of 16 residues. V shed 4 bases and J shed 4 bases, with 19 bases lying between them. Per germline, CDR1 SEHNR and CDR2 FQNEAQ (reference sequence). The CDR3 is CASSSAGTSRRETQYF. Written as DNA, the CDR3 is TGTGCCAGCAGCTCCGCCGGGACCTCGAGGCGAGAGACCCAGTACTTC. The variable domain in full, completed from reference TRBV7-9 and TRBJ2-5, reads DTGVSQNPRHKITKRGQNVTFRCDPISEHNRLYWYRQTLGQGPEFLTYFQNEAQLEKSRLLSDRFSAERPKGSFSTLEIQRTEQGDSAMYLCASSSAGTSRRETQYFGPGTRLLVL.